This T cell receptor (beta chain) is from a study of OX40 agonist ivuxolimab in advanced cancers. Study observations and caveats: Compared with CD4+, CD8+ T cells on average had more expanded clones. The specificity for antigen of the expanded peripheral T cells was not determined.

Generated by immunoSEQ multiplex PCR, the TCRdb table keeps only in-frame clones and is missing some. The data show tens of thousands of clones, approximately 89% seen once. As concerns this clone: The antigen is unknown.

The sample here was CD4+ or CD8+ T cells sorted from blood, taken in a trial of the OX40 agonist ivuxolimab. The TCR sequence derives from an adult with an advanced solid tumor such as melanoma, head and neck, liver or kidney cancer.

CDR3 coding DNA: TGTGCCAGTAGGCGGACAGTTGCGAGCTCTGGAAACACCATATATTTT. Protein: CASRRTVASSGNTIYF. This rearrangement joins TRBV19 to TRBJ1-3; a possible D gene is TRBD1 (6 bases). The CDR3 runs to 16 residues. Trimming cost V 6 bases and J 0 bases, with 15 bases left between them. Germline loops: CDR1 LNHDA, CDR2 SQIVND (reference sequence).